The entry below describes one T cell receptor beta chain. The antigen is unknown. This entry is derived from a study of cytomegalovirus exposure and HLA in healthy donors. Regarding the study as a whole: Apparent HLA restriction characterized most CMV-associated TCR beta chains in a later analysis. An assumption of roughly uniform sequencing depth across donors underlay the presence/absence analyses. Accurate HLA-A and HLA-B prediction from TCR beta sequences was reported for most subjects.

The V end was cut by 4 bases, the J end by 1 base, with 11 bases between. Germline V gives CDR1 SNHLY, CDR2 FYNNEI. The CDR3 runs to 15 residues. Both 60 Vbeta primers and 13 Jbeta primers went into the PCR. Generated by immunoSEQ multiplex PCR, the TCRdb table keeps only in-frame clones and is missing some. The sample is made up of 85,000 or so clones, and the top ten hold about 1.1% of it. This TCR was recovered from a woman aged 25-40 years in good health and CMV-seronegative. The chain recombines TRBV2 with TRBJ1-5; TRBD1 is a possible D gene (5 bases). Sample: PBMCs. As DNA, the CDR3 is TGTGCCAGCAGTGGGGCTGGGGGGAGCAATCAGCCCCAGCATTTT. Translating gives CASSGAGGSNQPQHF.